This TCR beta chain was sequenced for a study of cytomegalovirus exposure and HLA in healthy donors. About the research overall: The same platform used for the 500 to 850 first-cohort repertoires was also used for the 90 to 150 validation repertoires, as a later analysis reported. Overall study findings and caveats: Cytomegalovirus association was listed for under 200 TCR beta chains. A few of the chains that were CMV-associated were confirmed in vitro to be specific for CMV antigens. Usually a TCR sequence was rare, but some public TCRs were found in many donors.

V trimming: 6 bases; J trimming: 0 bases; junction bases outside the gene matches: 6. Germline V gives CDR1 KGHSH, CDR2 LQKENI. This CDR3 has 17 amino acids. TCRdb keeps only in-frame clones here, not all; method: immunoSEQ multiplex PCR. This sample has about 98,000 clones, with about 88% found just once. Of note for this clone: Its antigen is undetermined.

V is TRBV18 and J is TRBJ2-6, with 9 bases matching TRBD1. The receptor was isolated from a man between 18 and 29 years old in good health and CMV-seropositive. Sequenced sample: PBMCs. CDR3 region: CASSRDRVYSGANVLTF. The CDR3 nucleotides read TGTGCCAGCTCCCGGGACAGGGTCTACTCTGGGGCCAACGTCCTGACTTTC. Based on the CDR3 plus reference TRBV18 and TRBJ2-6, the full variable domain is NAGVMQNPRHLVRRRGQEARLRCSPMKGHSHVYWYRQLPEEGLKFMVYLQKENIIDESGMPKERFSAEFPKEGPSILRIQQVVRGDSAAYFCASSRDRVYSGANVLTFGAGSRLTVL.